These 8 T cell receptor beta chains originate from one sample sequenced in a study of blood T cell repertoires in COVID-19. Only in-frame clones appear in the TCRdb table, and some are missing; sequencing was by immunoSEQ multiplex PCR. The table has approximately 240,000 clones, around 90% seen once. The specimen sequenced was PBMCs or T cells enriched from blood (not recorded which). These receptor sequences come from a woman aged 25-40 years with acute COVID-19.

The chain employs TRBV2 and TRBJ2-7; maybe TRBD2 (5 bases). This CDR3 region has 14 residues. Germline V gene lookup returns CDR1 SNHLY and CDR2 FYNNEI. Between the trimmed V and J ends, which lost 7 bases and 2 bases, there was a span of 15 bases. In nucleotides, the CDR3 is TGTGCCAGCAAAGACACGAGGGAGCCCTACGAGCAGTACTTC. Translated: CASKDTREPYEQYF.

The chain couples TRBV7-9 to TRBJ1-2; 7 nucleotides agree with TRBD1. This CDR3 comprises 15 residues. V gave up 3 bases and J gave up 8 bases; unmatched junction bases: 12. CDR1 is SEHNR and CDR2 is FQNEAQ in the germline V gene (reference sequence). CDR3 in amino acids: CASSLTKQGTGGYTF. CDR3 nucleotide sequence: TGTGCCAGCAGCTTGACTAAACAGGGGACCGGGGGCTACACCTTC.

The sample holds one count of this clone. J is TRBJ1-2 and V is TRBV27, with D perhaps matching TRBD1 (5 bases). Germline V gene data show CDR1 as MNHEY and CDR2 as SMNVEV (reference sequence). The CDR3 totals 14 residues. V dropped 4 bases and J dropped 6 bases, with 15 bases sitting between them. The CDR3 loop is CASSSLGGAHGYTF. The DNA of the CDR3 is TGTGCCAGCAGTTCCCTGGGTGGGGCGCATGGCTACACCTTC.

The rearrangement uses TRBV18 and TRBJ2-7; a weak D match, TRBD1 (6 bases). The ends were cut back, 3 bases at V and 0 bases at J, with 9 bases in the middle. The CDR3 loop spans 14 amino acids. Per germline, CDR1 KGHSH and CDR2 LQKENI. CDR3 protein: CASSPRQASYEQYF. CDR3 DNA: TGTGCCAGCTCACCGCGACAGGCCTCCTACGAGCAGTACTTC.

The chain links TRBV19 to TRBJ2-5; 13 bases are shared with TRBD2. V shed 4 bases and J 4 bases; nucleotides not matched to a gene: 12. The CDR3 consists of 18 residues. Germline CDR1 is LNHDA and CDR2 is SQIVND (reference sequence). The CDR3 region has the DNA TGTGCCAGTAGTACCCCCTGGACTAGCGGGAGAAAATCAGAGACCCAGTACTTC. It yields the protein CASSTPWTSGRKSETQYF. The complete variable domain, with remaining parts taken from reference TRBV19 and TRBJ2-5, reads DGGITQSPKYLFRKEGQNVTLSCEQNLNHDAMYWYRQDPGQGLRLIYYSQIVNDFQKGDIAEGYSVSREKKESFPLTVTSAQKNPTAFYLCASSTPWTSGRKSETQYFGPGTRLLVL.

This chain uses TRBV6-5 with TRBJ2-2; 7 bases are shared with TRBD1. Trimming took 4 bases from V and 5 from J; bases not matched to a gene: 7. CDR1 is MNHEY, CDR2 SVGAGI, per germline. The CDR3 totals 15 residues. CDR3 in amino acids: CASSSRQGVTGELFF. CDR3 DNA sequence: TGTGCCAGCAGTTCGAGACAGGGTGTGACCGGGGAGCTGTTTTTT.

The gene calls are TRBV10-3 and TRBJ2-1; D is possibly TRBD2 (7 bases). CDR3 length equals 17 residues. The ends were cut back, 2 bases at V and 0 bases at J, with 14 bases in the middle. Looked up from germline, CDR1 is ENHRY and CDR2 is SYGVKD. The CDR3 protein is CAISEPGGGSSYNEQFF. CDR3 bases: TGTGCCATCAGTGAGCCGGGGGGCGGGAGCTCCTACAATGAGCAGTTCTTC.

The table lists this clone with a count of one. The chain links TRBV15 to TRBJ1-5; D gene unclear. V was shortened by 3 bases and J by 2 bases, with 14 bases between the two germline ends. This CDR3 comprises 16 residues. Germline V gene lookup returns CDR1 LNHNV and CDR2 YYDKDF (reference sequence). The CDR3 here is CATSSYDPSGNQPQHF. The CDR3 nucleotides are TGTGCCACCAGCAGCTATGATCCCTCGGGCAATCAGCCCCAGCATTTT.